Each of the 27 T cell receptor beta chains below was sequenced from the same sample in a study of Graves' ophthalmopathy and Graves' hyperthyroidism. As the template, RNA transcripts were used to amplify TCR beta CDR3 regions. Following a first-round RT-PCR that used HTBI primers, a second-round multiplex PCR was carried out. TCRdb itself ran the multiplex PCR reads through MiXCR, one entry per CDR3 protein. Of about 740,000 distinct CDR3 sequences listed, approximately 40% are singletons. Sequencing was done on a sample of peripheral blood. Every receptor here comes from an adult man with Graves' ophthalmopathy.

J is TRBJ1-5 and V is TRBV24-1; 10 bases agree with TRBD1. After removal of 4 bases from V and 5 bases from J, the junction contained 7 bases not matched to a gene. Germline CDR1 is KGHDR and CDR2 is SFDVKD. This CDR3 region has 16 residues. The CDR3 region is CATSEPAGTGDQPQHF. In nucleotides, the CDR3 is TGTGCCACCAGTGAGCCAGCCGGGACAGGGGATCAGCCCCAGCATTTT.

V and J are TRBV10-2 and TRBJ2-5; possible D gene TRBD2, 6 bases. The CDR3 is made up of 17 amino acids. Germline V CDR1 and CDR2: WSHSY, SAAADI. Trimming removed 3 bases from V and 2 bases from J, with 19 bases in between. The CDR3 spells CASSDPGIAEFQETQYF. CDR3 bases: TGCGCCAGCAGTGACCCCGGGATAGCGGAGTTTCAAGAGACCCAGTACTTC.

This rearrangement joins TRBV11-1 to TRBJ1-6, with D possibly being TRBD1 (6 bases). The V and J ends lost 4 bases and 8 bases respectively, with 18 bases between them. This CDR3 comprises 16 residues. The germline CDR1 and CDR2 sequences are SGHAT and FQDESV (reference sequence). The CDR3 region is CASSSSGAAGDSPLHF. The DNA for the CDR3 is TGTGCCAGCAGCTCCTCGGGGGCGGCAGGGGATTCACCCCTCCACTTT.

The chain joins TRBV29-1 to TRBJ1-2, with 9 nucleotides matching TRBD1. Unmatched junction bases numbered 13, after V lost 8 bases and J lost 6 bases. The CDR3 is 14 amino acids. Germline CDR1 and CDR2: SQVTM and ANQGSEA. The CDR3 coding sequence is TGCAGCAGGCGTCGGGACAGGGATGGGGATGGCTACACCTTC. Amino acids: CSRRRDRDGDGYTF. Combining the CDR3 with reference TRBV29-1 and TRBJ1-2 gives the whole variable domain SAVISQKPSRDICQRGTSLTIQCQVDSQVTMMFWYRQQPGQSLTLIATANQGSEATYESGFVIDKFPISRPNLTFSTLTVSNMSPEDSSIYLCSRRRDRDGDGYTFGSGTRLTVV.

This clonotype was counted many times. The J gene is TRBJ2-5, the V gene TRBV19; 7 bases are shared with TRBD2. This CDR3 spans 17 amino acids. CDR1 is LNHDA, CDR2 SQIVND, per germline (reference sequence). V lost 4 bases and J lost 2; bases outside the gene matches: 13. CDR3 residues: CASSTGWWLADQETQYF. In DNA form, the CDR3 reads TGTGCCAGTAGTACCGGGTGGTGGCTAGCGGATCAAGAGACCCAGTACTTC.

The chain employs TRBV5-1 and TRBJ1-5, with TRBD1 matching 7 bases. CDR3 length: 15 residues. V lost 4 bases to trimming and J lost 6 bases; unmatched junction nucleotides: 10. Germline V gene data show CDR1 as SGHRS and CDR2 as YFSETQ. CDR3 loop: CASSGTGTVSQPQHF. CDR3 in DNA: TGCGCCAGCAGCGGGACCGGGACAGTGAGTCAGCCCCAGCATTTT.

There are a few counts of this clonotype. This chain's CDR3 is CAISESGADTQYF. DNA for the CDR3: TGTGCCATCAGTGAGTCGGGGGCAGATACGCAGTATTTT. The chain has TRBV10-3 and TRBJ2-3; D may match TRBD1 or TRBD2 (5 bases each). The V end was cut by 0 bases, the J end by 4 bases, with 5 bases between. There are 13 residues in the CDR3. Looked up from germline, CDR1 is ENHRY and CDR2 is SYGVKD.

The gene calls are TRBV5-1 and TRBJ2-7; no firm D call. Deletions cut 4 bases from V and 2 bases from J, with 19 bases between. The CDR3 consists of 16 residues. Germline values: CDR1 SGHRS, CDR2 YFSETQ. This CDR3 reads CASSPARALPTYEQYV. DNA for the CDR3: TGCGCCAGCAGCCCCGCCCGGGCACTTCCGACCTACGAGCAGTACGTC.

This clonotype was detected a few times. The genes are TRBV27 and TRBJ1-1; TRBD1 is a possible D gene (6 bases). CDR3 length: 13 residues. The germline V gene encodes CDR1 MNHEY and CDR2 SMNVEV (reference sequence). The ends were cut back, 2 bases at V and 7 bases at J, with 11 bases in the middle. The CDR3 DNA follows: TGTGCCAGCAGTTTAAAGGGGGACCGTGAAGCTTTCTTT. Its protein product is CASSLKGDREAFF.

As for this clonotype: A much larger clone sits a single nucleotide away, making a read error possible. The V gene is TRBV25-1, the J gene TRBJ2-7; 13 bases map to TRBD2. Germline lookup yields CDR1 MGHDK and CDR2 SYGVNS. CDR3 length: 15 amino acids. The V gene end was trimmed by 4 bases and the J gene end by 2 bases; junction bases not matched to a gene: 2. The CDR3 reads CASSVTSGRAYEQYF. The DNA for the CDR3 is TGTGCCAGCAGTGTTACTAGCGGGAGGGCCTACGAGCAGTACTTC.

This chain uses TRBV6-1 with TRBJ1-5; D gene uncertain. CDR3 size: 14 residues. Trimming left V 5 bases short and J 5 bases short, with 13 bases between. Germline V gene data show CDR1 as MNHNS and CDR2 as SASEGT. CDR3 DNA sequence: TGTGCCAGCAGTCTAGTCCTTCCCCATCAGCCCCAGCATTTT. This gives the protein CASSLVLPHQPQHF.

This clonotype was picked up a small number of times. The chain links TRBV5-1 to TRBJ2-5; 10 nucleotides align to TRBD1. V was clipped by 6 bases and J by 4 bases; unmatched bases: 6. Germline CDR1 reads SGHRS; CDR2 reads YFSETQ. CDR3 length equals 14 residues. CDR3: CASTGTGVIETQYF. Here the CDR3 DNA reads TGCGCCAGCACTGGGACAGGGGTCATAGAGACCCAGTACTTC.

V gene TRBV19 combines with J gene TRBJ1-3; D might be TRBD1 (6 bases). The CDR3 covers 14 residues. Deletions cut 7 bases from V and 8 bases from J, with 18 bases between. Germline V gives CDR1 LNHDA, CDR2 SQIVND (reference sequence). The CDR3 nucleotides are TGTGCCAGTATCCAGGGGCACTATGGCTACACCATATATTTT. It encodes CASIQGHYGYTIYF.

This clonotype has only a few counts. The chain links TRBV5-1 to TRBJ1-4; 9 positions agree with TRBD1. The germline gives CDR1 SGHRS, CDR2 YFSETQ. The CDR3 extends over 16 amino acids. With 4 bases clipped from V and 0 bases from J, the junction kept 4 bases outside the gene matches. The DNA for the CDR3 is TGCGCCAGCAGCGGGACAGGGATCGCAACTAATGAAAAACTGTTTTTT. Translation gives CASSGTGIATNEKLFF. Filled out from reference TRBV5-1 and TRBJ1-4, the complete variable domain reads KAGVTQTPRYLIKTRGQQVTLSCSPISGHRSVSWYQQTPGQGLQFLFEYFSETQRNKGNFPGRFSGRQFSNSRSEMNVSTLELGDSALYLCASSGTGIATNEKLFFGSGTQLSVL.

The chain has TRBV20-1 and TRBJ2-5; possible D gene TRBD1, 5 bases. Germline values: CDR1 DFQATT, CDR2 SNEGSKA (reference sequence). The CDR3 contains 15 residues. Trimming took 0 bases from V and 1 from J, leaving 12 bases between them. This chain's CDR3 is CSARDSRRAQETQYF. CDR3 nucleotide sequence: TGCAGTGCTAGAGATAGCCGCAGGGCCCAAGAGACCCAGTACTTC.

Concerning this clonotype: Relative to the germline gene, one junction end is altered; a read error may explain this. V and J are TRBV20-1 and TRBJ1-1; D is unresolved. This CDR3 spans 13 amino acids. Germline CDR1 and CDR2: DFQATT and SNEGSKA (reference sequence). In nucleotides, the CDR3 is TGCAGTGCTAGAGGTCCGGGGAACGCTGAAGCTTTCTTT. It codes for CSARGPGNAEAFF.

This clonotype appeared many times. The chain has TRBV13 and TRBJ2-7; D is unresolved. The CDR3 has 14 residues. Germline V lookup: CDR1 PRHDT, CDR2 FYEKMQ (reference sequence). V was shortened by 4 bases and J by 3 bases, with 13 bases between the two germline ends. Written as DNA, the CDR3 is TGTGCCAGCAGCTCCGGTCCGGACGGCTACGAGCAGTACTTC. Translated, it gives CASSSGPDGYEQYF.

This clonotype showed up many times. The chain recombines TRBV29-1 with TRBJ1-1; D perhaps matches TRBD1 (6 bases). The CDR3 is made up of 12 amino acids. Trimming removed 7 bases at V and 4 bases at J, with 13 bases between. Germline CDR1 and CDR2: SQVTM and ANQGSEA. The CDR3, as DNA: TGCAGCGGCGAAACAGGGTCCACTGAAGCTTTCTTT. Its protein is CSGETGSTEAFF.

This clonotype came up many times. CDR3 nucleotide sequence: TGTGCCATCAGTGAAGCGGCAGGCACCTTTGGGGCCAACGTCCTGACTTTC. Protein sequence: CAISEAAGTFGANVLTF. The chain is built from TRBV10-3 and TRBJ2-6, with a possible D match to TRBD2 (5 bases). CDR1 and CDR2 from the germline V gene are ENHRY and SYGVKD. The CDR3 consists of 17 residues. V shed 3 bases and J shed 3 bases, with 15 bases lying between them.

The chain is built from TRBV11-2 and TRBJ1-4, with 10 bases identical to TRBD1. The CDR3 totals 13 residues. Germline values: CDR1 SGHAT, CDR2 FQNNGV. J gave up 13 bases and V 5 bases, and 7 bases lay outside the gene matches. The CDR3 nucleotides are TGTGCCAGCAGCCTTCGGACAGGGGGAATACTGTTTTTT. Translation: CASSLRTGGILFF.

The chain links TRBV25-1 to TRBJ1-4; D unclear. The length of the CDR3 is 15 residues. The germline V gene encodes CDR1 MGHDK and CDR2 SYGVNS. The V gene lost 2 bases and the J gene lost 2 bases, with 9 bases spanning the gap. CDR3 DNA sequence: TGTGCCAGCAGTGAAGCGCGGTTGACTAATGAAAAACTGTTTTTT. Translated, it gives CASSEARLTNEKLFF.

Written as DNA, the CDR3 is TGCAGTGCTACCCTTTTTATATCCTACGAGCAGTACTTC. Residues: CSATLFISYEQYF. The rearrangement joins TRBV20-1 to TRBJ2-7; D is uncertain. This CDR3 is 13 amino acids long. CDR1 and CDR2 from the germline V gene are DFQATT and SNEGSKA (reference sequence). V lost 4 bases and J 1 base, leaving 11 bases between the germline ends.

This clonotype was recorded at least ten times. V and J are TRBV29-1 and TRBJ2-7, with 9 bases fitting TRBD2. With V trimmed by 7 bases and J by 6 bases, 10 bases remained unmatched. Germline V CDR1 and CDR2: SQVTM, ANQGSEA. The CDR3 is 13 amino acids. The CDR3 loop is CSGYVAGEGEQYF. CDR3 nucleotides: TGCAGCGGATACGTAGCGGGAGAAGGCGAGCAGTACTTC.

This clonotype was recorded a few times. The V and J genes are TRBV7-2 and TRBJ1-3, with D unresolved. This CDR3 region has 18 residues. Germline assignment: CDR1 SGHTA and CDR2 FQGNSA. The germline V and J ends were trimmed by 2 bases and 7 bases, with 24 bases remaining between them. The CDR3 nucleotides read TGTGCCAGCAGCTTATCTGGCCCCCGTAGGAGGGATGGGAACACCATATATTTT. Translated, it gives CASSLSGPRRRDGNTIYF.

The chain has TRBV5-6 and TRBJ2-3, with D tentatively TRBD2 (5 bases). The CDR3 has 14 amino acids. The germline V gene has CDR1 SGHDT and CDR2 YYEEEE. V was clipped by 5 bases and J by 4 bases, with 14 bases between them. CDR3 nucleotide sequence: TGTGCCAGCAGGGACGGACTCTGGGCAGATACGCAGTATTTT. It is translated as CASRDGLWADTQYF.

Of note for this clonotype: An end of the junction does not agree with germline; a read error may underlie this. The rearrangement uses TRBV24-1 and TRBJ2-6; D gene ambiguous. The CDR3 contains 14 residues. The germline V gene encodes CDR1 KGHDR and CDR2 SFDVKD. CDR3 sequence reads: CATGDLSGANVLTF. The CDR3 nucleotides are TGTGCCACCGGTGATTTGTCTGGGGCCAACGTCCTGACTTTC.

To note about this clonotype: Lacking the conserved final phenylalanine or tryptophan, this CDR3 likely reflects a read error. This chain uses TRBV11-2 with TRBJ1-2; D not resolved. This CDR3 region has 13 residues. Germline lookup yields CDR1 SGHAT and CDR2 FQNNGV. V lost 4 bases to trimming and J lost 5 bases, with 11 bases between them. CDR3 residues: CASSSGLRYGYTL. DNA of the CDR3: TGTGCCAGCAGCTCGGGGTTGAGGTATGGCTACACCCTC.